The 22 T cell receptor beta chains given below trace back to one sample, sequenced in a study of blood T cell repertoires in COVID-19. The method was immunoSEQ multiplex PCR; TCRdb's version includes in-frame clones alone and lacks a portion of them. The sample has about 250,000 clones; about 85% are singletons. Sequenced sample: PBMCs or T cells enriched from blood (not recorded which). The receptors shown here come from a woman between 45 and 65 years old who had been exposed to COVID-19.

For the CDR3, the DNA is TGTGCCAGCTCACCCTCCTCGTTGAACACTGAAGCTTTCTTT. Translating it yields CASSPSSLNTEAFF. The genes are TRBV18 and TRBJ1-1; no reliable D call. The length of the CDR3 is 14 residues. Trimming cost V 3 bases and J 0 bases, with 8 bases left between them. CDR1 and CDR2 from the germline V gene are KGHSH and LQKENI. Based on the CDR3 plus reference TRBV18 and TRBJ1-1, the full variable domain is NAGVMQNPRHLVRRRGQEARLRCSPMKGHSHVYWYRQLPEEGLKFMVYLQKENIIDESGMPKERFSAEFPKEGPSILRIQQVVRGDSAAYFCASSPSSLNTEAFFGQGTRLTVV.

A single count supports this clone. CDR3 sequence: CASSIRTGGLTGELFF. In DNA form, the CDR3 reads TGTGCCAGTAGTATTCGGACAGGAGGGTTGACCGGGGAGCTGTTTTTT. The chain joins TRBV19 to TRBJ2-2, with D possibly being TRBD1 (7 bases). Trimming removed 3 bases from V and 5 bases from J, with 16 bases in between. Germline values: CDR1 LNHDA, CDR2 SQIVND (reference sequence). This CDR3 has 16 amino acids. Filled out from reference TRBV19 and TRBJ2-2, the complete variable domain reads DGGITQSPKYLFRKEGQNVTLSCEQNLNHDAMYWYRQDPGQGLRLIYYSQIVNDFQKGDIAEGYSVSREKKESFPLTVTSAQKNPTAFYLCASSIRTGGLTGELFFGEGSRLTVL.

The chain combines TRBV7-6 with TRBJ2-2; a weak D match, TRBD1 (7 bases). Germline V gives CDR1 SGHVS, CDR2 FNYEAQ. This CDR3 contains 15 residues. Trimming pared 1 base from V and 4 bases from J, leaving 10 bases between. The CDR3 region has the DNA TGTGCCAGCAGCTTAGTCCAGGGGGGCACCGGGGAGCTGTTTTTT. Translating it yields CASSLVQGGTGELFF. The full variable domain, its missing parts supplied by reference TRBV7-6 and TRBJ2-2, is GAGVSQSPRYKVTKRGQDVALRCDPISGHVSLYWYRQALGQGPEFLTYFNYEAQQDKSGLPNDRFSAERPEGSISTLTIQRTEQRDSAMYRCASSLVQGGTGELFFGEGSRLTVL.

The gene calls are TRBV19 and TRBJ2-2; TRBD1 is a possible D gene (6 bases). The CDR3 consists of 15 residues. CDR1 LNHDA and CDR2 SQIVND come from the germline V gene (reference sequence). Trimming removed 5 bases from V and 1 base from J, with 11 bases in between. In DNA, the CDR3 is TGTGCCAGTAGTCCGGGGACACTGAACACCGGGGAGCTGTTTTTT. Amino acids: CASSPGTLNTGELFF.

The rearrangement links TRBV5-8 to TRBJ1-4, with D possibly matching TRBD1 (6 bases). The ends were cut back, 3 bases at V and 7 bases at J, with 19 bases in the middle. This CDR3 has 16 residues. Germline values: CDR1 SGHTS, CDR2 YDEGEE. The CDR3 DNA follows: TGTGCCAGCAGCTCCCCGAAATTGACAGGTGGTGAAAAACTGTTTTTT. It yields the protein CASSSPKLTGGEKLFF.

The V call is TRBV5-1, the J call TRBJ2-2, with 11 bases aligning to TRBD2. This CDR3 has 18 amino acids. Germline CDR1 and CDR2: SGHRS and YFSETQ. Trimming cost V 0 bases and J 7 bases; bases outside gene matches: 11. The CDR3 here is CASSLAGTSGPTGGELFF. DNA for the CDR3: TGCGCCAGCAGCTTGGCCGGGACTAGCGGTCCGACGGGCGGGGAGCTGTTTTTT.

Here the CDR3 DNA reads TGTGCCAGCAGCGAGGCACTCGACAGACCCTATGGCTACACCTTC. Its translation is CASSEALDRPYGYTF. V usage is TRBV28 and J usage is TRBJ1-2; D is perhaps TRBD1 (5 bases). CDR1 and CDR2 from the germline V gene are MDHEN and SYDVKM. V shed 6 bases and J shed 4 bases, with 18 bases lying between them. This CDR3 is 15 amino acids long.

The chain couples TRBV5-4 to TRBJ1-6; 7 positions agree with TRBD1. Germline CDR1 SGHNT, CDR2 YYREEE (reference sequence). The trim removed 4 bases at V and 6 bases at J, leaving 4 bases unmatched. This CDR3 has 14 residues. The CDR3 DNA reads TGTGCCAGCAGCGCGACAGGGTCTAATTCACCCCTCCACTTT. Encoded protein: CASSATGSNSPLHF.

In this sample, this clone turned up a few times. The CDR3 bases are TGTGCCAGCTCACCTCGACGAAAGACTAGCGGGGCCACCCAAGAGACCCAGTACTTC. Translating gives CASSPRRKTSGATQETQYF. The chain couples TRBV18 to TRBJ2-5, with 11 bases fitting TRBD2. The V gene's germline CDR1 is KGHSH and CDR2 LQKENI. The CDR3 spans 19 residues. Trimming removed 3 bases from V and 1 base from J; junction bases left unmatched: 13.

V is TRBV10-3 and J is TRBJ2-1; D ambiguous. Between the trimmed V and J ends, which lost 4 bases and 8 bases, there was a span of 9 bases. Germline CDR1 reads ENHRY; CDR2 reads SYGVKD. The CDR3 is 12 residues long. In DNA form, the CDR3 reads TGTGCCATCAGTGCAACCGGAGATGAGCAGTTCTTC. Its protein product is CAISATGDEQFF.

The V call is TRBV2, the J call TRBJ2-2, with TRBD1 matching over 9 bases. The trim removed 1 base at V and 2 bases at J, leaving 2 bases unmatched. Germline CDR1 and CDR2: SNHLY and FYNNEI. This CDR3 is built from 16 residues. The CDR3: CASSEDRGLNTGELFF. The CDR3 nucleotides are TGTGCCAGCAGTGAAGACAGGGGGCTAAACACCGGGGAGCTGTTTTTT.

The CDR3 reads CASSATGGTYEQYF. CDR3 DNA: TGTGCCAGCAGCGCGACAGGGGGGACCTACGAGCAGTACTTC. This chain joins TRBV5-4 and TRBJ2-7, with 9 positions matching TRBD1. The J segment lost 2 bases and the V segment lost 4 bases, leaving 4 bases of the junction unmatched. Germline loops: CDR1 SGHNT, CDR2 YYREEE (reference sequence). This CDR3 has 14 amino acids.

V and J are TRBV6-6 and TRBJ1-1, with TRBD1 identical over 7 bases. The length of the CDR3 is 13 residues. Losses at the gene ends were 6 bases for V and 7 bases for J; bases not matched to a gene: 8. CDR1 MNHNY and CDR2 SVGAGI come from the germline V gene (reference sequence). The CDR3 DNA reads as TGTGCCAGCAGCTCCACCCAGGGGGTTGAAGCTTTCTTT. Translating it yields CASSSTQGVEAFF.

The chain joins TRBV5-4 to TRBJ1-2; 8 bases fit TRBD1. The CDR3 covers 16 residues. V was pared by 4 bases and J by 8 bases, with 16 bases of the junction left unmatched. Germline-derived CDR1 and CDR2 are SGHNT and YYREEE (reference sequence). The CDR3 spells CASSRRDRIGLEGYTF. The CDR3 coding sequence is TGTGCCAGCAGCCGCCGGGACAGGATCGGTTTGGAGGGCTACACCTTC. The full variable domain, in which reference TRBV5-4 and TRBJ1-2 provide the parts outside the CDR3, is ETGVTQSPTHLIKTRGQQVTLRCSSQSGHNTVSWYQQALGQGPQFIFQYYREEENGRGNFPPRFSGLQFPNYSSELNVNALELDDSALYLCASSRRDRIGLEGYTFGSGTRLTVV.

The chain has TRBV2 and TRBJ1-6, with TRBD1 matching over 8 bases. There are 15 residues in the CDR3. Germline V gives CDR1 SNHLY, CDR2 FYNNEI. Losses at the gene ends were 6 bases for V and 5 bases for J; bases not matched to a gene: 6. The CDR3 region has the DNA TGTGCCAGCAGCCCTGACAGGGGTAATAATTCACCCCTCCACTTT. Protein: CASSPDRGNNSPLHF.

As DNA, the CDR3 is TGTGCCAGCAGCTTAGGACAGGGGTTCCACGAGCAGTACTTC. As protein: CASSLGQGFHEQYF. This sequence joins TRBV7-6 and TRBJ2-7; 8 bases are shared with TRBD1. Germline V gives CDR1 SGHVS, CDR2 FNYEAQ. The CDR3 runs 14 residues. Trimming at V came to 1 base and at J to 5 bases, leaving 4 bases not matched to a gene.

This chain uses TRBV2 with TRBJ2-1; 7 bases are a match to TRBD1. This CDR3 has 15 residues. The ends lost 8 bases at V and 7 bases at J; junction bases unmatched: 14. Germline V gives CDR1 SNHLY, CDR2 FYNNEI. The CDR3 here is CASQAPGTAGNEQFF. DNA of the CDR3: TGTGCCAGCCAAGCCCCCGGGACAGCTGGTAATGAGCAGTTCTTC.

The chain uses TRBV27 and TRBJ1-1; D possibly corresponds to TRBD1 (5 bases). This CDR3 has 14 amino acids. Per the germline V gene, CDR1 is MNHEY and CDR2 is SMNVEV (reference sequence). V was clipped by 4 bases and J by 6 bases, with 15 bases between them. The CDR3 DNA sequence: TGTGCCAGCAGTTCCCAGGGCGACGGATCTGAAGCTTTCTTT. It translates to CASSSQGDGSEAFF.

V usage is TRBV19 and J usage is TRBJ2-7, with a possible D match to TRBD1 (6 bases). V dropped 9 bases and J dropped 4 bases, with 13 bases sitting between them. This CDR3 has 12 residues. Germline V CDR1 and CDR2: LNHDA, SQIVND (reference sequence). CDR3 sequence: CASGRTGYEQYF. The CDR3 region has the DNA TGTGCCAGCGGAAGAACAGGGTACGAGCAGTACTTC.

Written as DNA, the CDR3 is TGTGCCAGCAGATCGACCTCGGGACAGGGGGGAAGGACCGGGGAGCTGTTTTTT. This sequence encodes CASRSTSGQGGRTGELFF. The chain recombines TRBV5-4 with TRBJ2-2; 11 bases are a match to TRBD1. There are 18 residues in the CDR3. Trimming removed 5 bases from V and 5 bases from J; junction bases left unmatched: 14. Germline V CDR1 and CDR2: SGHNT, YYREEE (reference sequence).

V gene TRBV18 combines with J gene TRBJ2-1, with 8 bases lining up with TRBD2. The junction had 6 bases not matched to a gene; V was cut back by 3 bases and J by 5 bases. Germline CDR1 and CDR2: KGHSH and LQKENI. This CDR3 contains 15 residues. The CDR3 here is CASSPRTGGNNEQFF. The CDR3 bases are TGTGCCAGCTCACCCCGGACGGGAGGGAACAATGAGCAGTTCTTC.

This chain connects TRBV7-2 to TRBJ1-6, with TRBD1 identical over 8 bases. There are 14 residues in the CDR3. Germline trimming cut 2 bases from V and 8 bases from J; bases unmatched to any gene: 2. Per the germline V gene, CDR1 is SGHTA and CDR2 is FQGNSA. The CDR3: CASSLQGADSPLHF. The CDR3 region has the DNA TGTGCCAGCAGCTTACAGGGGGCTGATTCACCCCTCCACTTT.